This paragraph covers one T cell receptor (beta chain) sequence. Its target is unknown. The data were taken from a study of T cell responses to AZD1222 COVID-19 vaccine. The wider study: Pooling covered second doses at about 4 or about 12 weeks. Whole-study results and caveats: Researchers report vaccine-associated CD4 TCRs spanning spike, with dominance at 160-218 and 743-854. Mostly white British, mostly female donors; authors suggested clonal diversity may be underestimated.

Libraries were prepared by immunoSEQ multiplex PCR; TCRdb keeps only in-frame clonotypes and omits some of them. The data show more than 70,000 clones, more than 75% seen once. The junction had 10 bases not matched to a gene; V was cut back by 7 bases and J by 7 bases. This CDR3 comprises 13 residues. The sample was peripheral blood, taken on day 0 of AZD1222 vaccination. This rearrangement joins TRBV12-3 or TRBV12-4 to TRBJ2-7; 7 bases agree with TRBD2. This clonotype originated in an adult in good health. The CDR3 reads CASIARGVGEQYF. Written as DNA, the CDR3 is TGTGCCAGCATTGCTCGGGGGGTTGGGGAGCAGTACTTC.